The 14 T cell receptor beta chains below all came from one sample that was sequenced in a study of shared clonotypes between healthy human individuals. The data were produced by immunoSEQ multiplex PCR, yet TCRdb's version contains in-frame clones alone and is incomplete. The data contain fewer than 550,000 clones, about 79% of them singletons. Specimen: PBMCs. Receptors were obtained from a middle-aged woman in good health. Some clones in this sample may be carry-over from other donors' samples.

The chain couples TRBV5-6 to TRBJ1-1; D is possibly TRBD1 (5 bases). With 4 bases removed from V and 0 bases from J, the gap between germline ends came to 16 bases. The CDR3 is 16 residues long. Germline V lookup: CDR1 SGHDT, CDR2 YYEEEE. The CDR3 DNA is TGTGCCAGCAGCCAGGGCCCCGGCCCTATGAACACTGAAGCTTTCTTT. Protein: CASSQGPGPMNTEAFF. The whole variable domain, remainder taken from reference TRBV5-6 and TRBJ1-1, is DAGVTQSPTHLIKTRGQQVTLRCSPKSGHDTVSWYQQALGQGPQFIFQYYEEEERQRGNFPDRFSGHQFPNYSSELNVNALLLGDSALYLCASSQGPGPMNTEAFFGQGTRLTVV.

This sequence joins TRBV5-1 and TRBJ2-6, with a tentative D call TRBD2 (6 bases). The CDR3 consists of 16 residues. Germline CDR1 SGHRS, CDR2 YFSETQ. V lost 4 bases, J lost 3 bases, and 14 bases lay in between. CDR3 loop: CASSPVGGVGANVLTF. DNA for the CDR3: TGCGCCAGCAGCCCCGTAGGAGGGGTTGGGGCCAACGTCCTGACTTTC.

The V gene is TRBV7-6, the J gene TRBJ2-7, with 10 bases lining up with TRBD2. The CDR3 has 15 residues. Germline-derived CDR1 and CDR2 are SGHVS and FNYEAQ. Trimming took 5 bases from V and 2 from J; bases not matched to a gene: 6. The CDR3 spells CASSLGTSDTYEQYF. The CDR3 DNA reads TGTGCCAGCAGCCTCGGGACTAGCGACACCTACGAGCAGTACTTC. The complete variable domain, with remaining parts taken from reference TRBV7-6 and TRBJ2-7, reads GAGVSQSPRYKVTKRGQDVALRCDPISGHVSLYWYRQALGQGPEFLTYFNYEAQQDKSGLPNDRFSAERPEGSISTLTIQRTEQRDSAMYRCASSLGTSDTYEQYFGPGTRLTVT.

V gene TRBV15 combines with J gene TRBJ2-5; D gene unclear. Germline CDR1 reads LNHNV; CDR2 reads YYDKDF (reference sequence). Between the trimmed V and J ends, which lost 5 bases and 0 bases, there was a span of 7 bases. The CDR3 runs to 13 residues. The CDR3 sequence: CATSPVYQETQYF. The CDR3, as DNA: TGTGCCACCAGCCCCGTATACCAAGAGACCCAGTACTTC.

V gene TRBV28 combines with J gene TRBJ2-7, with D possibly being TRBD1 or TRBD2 (5 bases each). The germline V gene has CDR1 MDHEN and CDR2 SYDVKM. The V end was cut by 2 bases, the J end by 6 bases, with 8 bases between. This CDR3 spans 12 amino acids. The CDR3 reads CASSLGGGEQYF. CDR3 coding DNA: TGTGCCAGCAGTTTAGGGGGTGGCGAGCAGTACTTC.

This sequence joins TRBV27 and TRBJ1-6; TRBD1 is a possible D gene (6 bases). The CDR3 runs 13 residues. The V gene's germline CDR1 is MNHEY and CDR2 SMNVEV (reference sequence). Trimming stripped 6 bases from V and 13 bases from J, with 16 bases between. As DNA, the CDR3 is TGTGCCAGCAGCTTACCCTCCCAGGGGCCCCTCCACTTT. This gives the protein CASSLPSQGPLHF.

V usage is TRBV7-9 and J usage is TRBJ2-7, with D perhaps matching TRBD1 (7 bases). CDR1 and CDR2 (germline): SEHNR, FQNEAQ (reference sequence). The V and J ends lost 4 bases and 6 bases respectively, with 16 bases between them. This CDR3 comprises 14 residues. CDR3 residues: CASSSNRGGAEQYF. The CDR3 bases are TGTGCCAGCAGCTCAAACAGGGGCGGGGCCGAGCAGTACTTC.

J is TRBJ2-2 and V is TRBV7-3; a weak D match, TRBD1 (6 bases). Per the germline V gene, CDR1 is SGHTA and CDR2 is FQGTGA. Trimming shortened V by 0 bases and J by 6 bases, and 14 bases separated the two germline ends. The CDR3 is made up of 16 amino acids. The CDR3 DNA is TGTGCCAGCAGCTTAACAGGGGGAGTAAGGGCCGGGGAGCTGTTTTTT. This encodes CASSLTGGVRAGELFF.

This sequence joins TRBV18 and TRBJ2-3; a weak D match, TRBD1 (7 bases). CDR1 and CDR2 from the germline V gene are KGHSH and LQKENI. The CDR3 is 13 residues long. The V end was cut by 8 bases, the J end by 4 bases, with 13 bases between. The CDR3 nucleotides read TGTGCCAGCGCGGGACAGCAGGCAGATACGCAGTATTTT. It specifies CASAGQQADTQYF.

The J gene is TRBJ2-7, the V gene TRBV5-1, with TRBD1 matching over 7 bases. Germline CDR1 and CDR2: SGHRS and YFSETQ. The ends lost 7 bases at V and 2 bases at J; junction bases unmatched: 12. The CDR3 length is 15 residues. CDR3 DNA sequence: TGCGCCAGCGAACCGGGGAGACAGGGCCCCTACGAGCAGTACTTC. It yields the protein CASEPGRQGPYEQYF.

The rearrangement uses TRBV4-2 and TRBJ2-3; D is unclear. Germline V gene sequence: CDR1 LGHNA, CDR2 YNFKEQ. V was clipped by 3 bases and J by 3 bases, with 10 bases between them. CDR3 length: 14 amino acids. CDR3 protein: CASSHGDATDTQYF. Here the CDR3 DNA reads TGTGCCAGCAGCCACGGAGATGCTACAGATACGCAGTATTTT.

This clone was observed a few times. The V and J genes are TRBV18 and TRBJ1-1; 8 bases fit TRBD1. Germline trimming cut 0 bases from V and 6 bases from J; bases unmatched to any gene: 6. Germline V gives CDR1 KGHSH, CDR2 LQKENI. The CDR3 runs to 15 residues. CDR3 DNA sequence: TGTGCCAGCTCACCACCGGCTCAGGGGGCCGCTGAAGCTTTCTTT. It encodes CASSPPAQGAAEAFF.

This clone was found once. The rearrangement joins TRBV7-7 to TRBJ2-3; D is uncertain. Germline CDR1 SSHAT, CDR2 FNYEAQ (reference sequence). Trimming took off 3 bases at V and 5 bases at J, with 9 bases between the two ends. The CDR3 length is 13 residues. CDR3 DNA: TGTGCCAGCAGCTTGGGCTTGCGAGATACGCAGTATTTT. Its translation is CASSLGLRDTQYF.

The chain uses TRBV6-1 and TRBJ1-4; possibly TRBD1 for D (5 bases). The CDR3 length is 13 residues. Germline lookup yields CDR1 MNHNS and CDR2 SASEGT. V gave up 7 bases and J gave up 8 bases, with 14 bases separating them. DNA for the CDR3: TGTGCCAGCAAGGGGCTGATTACCGAAAAACTGTTTTTT. Its translation: CASKGLITEKLFF.